This is a list of T cell receptor beta chains from one sample in a study of shared clonotypes between healthy human individuals. Libraries were prepared by immunoSEQ multiplex PCR; TCRdb keeps only in-frame clonotypes and omits some of them. The sample contains roughly 2.5 million clones, approximately 94% of which appear only once. The specimen sequenced was naive CD4+ T cells sorted from blood. These receptors were collected from a young man in good health. CDR3s include the opening cysteine and the closing phenylalanine or tryptophan. The order of the fields is clone size, D gene, J gene, V gene, CDR3 length, CDR3 DNA, CDR3 protein. D genes are given only for firm matches. Expanded clones are given a class, and other clones once, few, many or no size at all.

.	.	TRBJ1-2	TRBV7-2	14	TGTGCCAGCAGCCGGACCGTTGCTAACTATGGCTACACCTTC	CASSRTVANYGYTF
.	.	TRBJ1-1	TRBV18	13	TGTGCCAGCTCAACCTACCGGGGGGATGAAGCTTTCTTT	CASSTYRGDEAFF
.	.	TRBJ2-7	TRBV6-5	13	TGTGCCAGCAGTCGGACTACCTACTACGAGCAGTACTTC	CASSRTTYYEQYF
.	.	TRBJ2-3	TRBV19	16	TGTGCCAGTACCCAAGGGTACAGGGAGAGCACAGATACGCAGTATTTT	CASTQGYRESTDTQYF
.	.	TRBJ2-7	TRBV30	12	TGTGCCTGGAGAATTTCGGCCTACGAGCAGTACTTC	CAWRISAYEQYF
once	.	TRBJ1-3	TRBV5-1	15	TGCGCCAGCAGCTTGGATGGAGGCTCTGGAAACACCATATATTTT	CASSLDGGSGNTIYF
.	.	TRBJ1-1	TRBV27	15	TGTGCCAGCAGTGGAGCCCATTTAGGGAACACTGAAGCTTTCTTT	CASSGAHLGNTEAFF
.	.	TRBJ2-3	TRBV7-6	16	TGTGCCAGCAGCTCGGCCCCGGGCGGAGGCACAGATACGCAGTATTTT	CASSSAPGGGTDTQYF
.	.	TRBJ1-5	TRBV28	16	TGTGCCAGCAGTTTGGGTAAGCAGGGCGGCAATCAGCCCCAGCATTTT	CASSLGKQGGNQPQHF
once	.	TRBJ1-3	TRBV10-2	15	TGCGCCAGCAGCGACGGGGGAGTCTCTGGAAACACCATATATTTT	CASSDGGVSGNTIYF
.	.	TRBJ2-3	TRBV6-1	15	TGTGCCAGCAGTGAATATTTACAAGGACCTAATACGCAGTATTTT	CASSEYLQGPNTQYF
.	TRBD1	TRBJ1-6	TRBV9	18	TGTGCCAGCAGCTCCCCCCCGGGACAGGGCTCCTATAATTCACCCCTCCACTTT	CASSSPPGQGSYNSPLHF
.	TRBD2	TRBJ2-7	TRBV25-1	14	TGTGCCAGCAGTGATAGTCCCAGGCGGGAGGAGCAGTACTTC	CASSDSPRREEQYF
.	.	TRBJ1-6	TRBV11-2	16	TGTGCCAGCAGCTCGGTGGACGGAGGGTATAATTCACCCCTCCACTTT	CASSSVDGGYNSPLHF
once	TRBD2	TRBJ2-1	TRBV7-3	16	TGTGCCAGCAGCTGGAGCGGGGGGAGCTCCTACAATGAGCAGTTCTTC	CASSWSGGSSYNEQFF
.	TRBD1	TRBJ1-1	TRBV5-1	14	TGCGCCAGCAGTTGGGGACAGGGGGTCACTGAAGCTTTCTTT	CASSWGQGVTEAFF
.	.	TRBJ2-2	TRBV6-4	14	TGTGCCACCCGCCGTCAAGTAGGCACCGGGGAGCTGTTTTTT	CATRRQVGTGELFF
.	.	TRBJ1-1	TRBV4-2	17	TGTGCCAGCAGCCCCGCGGGAGGGCGACGGTCCGTCACTGAAGCTTTCTTT	CASSPAGGRRSVTEAFF
.	.	TRBJ2-2	TRBV11-2	15	TGTGCCAGCGAGGAAGGCTTTAGAGGCACCGGGGAGCTGTTTTTT	CASEEGFRGTGELFF
.	TRBD1	TRBJ1-1	TRBV7-9	14	TGTGCCAGCAGCAAAGGAACAGGGGGGACTGAAGCTTTCTTT	CASSKGTGGTEAFF
.	.	TRBJ2-7	TRBV10-1	13	TGCGCCAGCAGTTTACGCGGGGGCGACGAGCAGTACTTC	CASSLRGGDEQYF
.	.	TRBJ2-3	TRBV6-5	16	TGTGCCAGCAGTTACTCGACAGGCCCGGGCACAGATACGCAGTATTTT	CASSYSTGPGTDTQYF
.	.	TRBJ2-7	TRBV18	15	TGTGCCAGCTCACCAGGGCTTGGCAGGGCCCTCGAGCAGTACTTC	CASSPGLGRALEQYF
.	.	TRBJ1-2	TRBV28	15	TGTGCCAGCAGTACCCCCCCGGGGAGGGGCTATGGCTACACCTTC	CASSTPPGRGYGYTF
.	TRBD2	TRBJ2-3	TRBV5-4	15	TGTGCCAGCAGCTTAGTGGGACTAAGCACAGATACGCAGTATTTT	CASSLVGLSTDTQYF
.	.	TRBJ2-7	TRBV13	15	TGTGCCAGCAGCTCCCCGGGACTTGTTGATGGCGAGCAGTACTTC	CASSSPGLVDGEQYF
.	.	TRBJ2-5	TRBV4-3	13	TGCGCCAGCAGCCAAGACCGACGGATCTTCCCGTACTTC	CASSQDRRIFPYF
.	TRBD2	TRBJ2-1	TRBV6-6	15	TGTGCCAGCAGAACCACTAGCGGGGCCTACAATGAGCAGTTCTTC	CASRTTSGAYNEQFF
.	.	TRBJ1-3	TRBV19	16	TGTGCCAGTAAGGGGCGAGCTCACGGACCTGGAAACACCATATATTTT	CASKGRAHGPGNTIYF
.	.	TRBJ2-5	TRBV7-9	15	TGTGCCAGCTCGCCGGGGACGGTCGTCCAAGAGACCCAGTACTTC	CASSPGTVVQETQYF
.	TRBD1	TRBJ1-6	TRBV30	17	TGTGCCTGGAGTGTCCCCGTCGGACAGGGGATTAATTCACCCCTCCACTTT	CAWSVPVGQGINSPLHF
.	TRBD1	TRBJ1-5	TRBV2	16	TGTGCCAGCAGTGAGGGGGGAGGGGGCCTAGGGCAGCCCCAGCATTTT	CASSEGGGGLGQPQHF
.	TRBD1	TRBJ1-1	TRBV29-1	14	TGCAGCGTTGTCACAGCCAGGGGGAGGACTGAAGCTTTCTTT	CSVVTARGRTEAFF
.	.	TRBJ2-7	TRBV13	16	TGTGCCAGCAGCTTAGGGCGCAGGGCGAGCTCCTACGAGCAGTACTTC	CASSLGRRASSYEQYF
.	.	TRBJ2-7	TRBV20-1	11	TGCAGTGCAGGCCGGGCAGGCGAGCAGTACTTC	CSAGRAGEQYF
.	.	TRBJ2-1	TRBV10-3	14	TGTGCCATCAGTGGGCAGGGACTCGAAAATGAGCAGTTCTTC	CAISGQGLENEQFF
once	TRBD2	TRBJ2-5	TRBV5-1	14	TGCGCCAGCTTTACTAGCGGGGGTCAAGAGACCCAGTACTTC	CASFTSGGQETQYF
.	TRBD1	TRBJ2-7	TRBV19	14	TGTGCCAGTAGTATAGATCTTGGGGACAGTCGCCAGTACTTC	CASSIDLGDSRQYF
.	.	TRBJ1-2	TRBV5-1	16	TGCGCCAGCACCAGCACCGGGGCGGGGGGCCCCTATGGCTACACCTTC	CASTSTGAGGPYGYTF
.	.	TRBJ1-2	TRBV5-1	14	TGCGCCAGCAGCTTGGTTGGGGTGGACTATGGCTACACCTTC	CASSLVGVDYGYTF
.	.	TRBJ2-3	TRBV11-3	14	TGTGCCAGCAGCCCTGGGACGGAGCCTGATACGCAGTATTTT	CASSPGTEPDTQYF
.	.	TRBJ2-7	TRBV7-9	14	TGTGCCAGCAGCTTATTTAGCATTTCGGGCGAGCAGTACTTC	CASSLFSISGEQYF
.	.	TRBJ2-5	TRBV5-1	17	TGCGCCAGCAGCCTGAACAGGCGACTAACCGTCGGAGAGACCCAGTACTTC	CASSLNRRLTVGETQYF
.	TRBD2	TRBJ2-7	TRBV7-9	14	TGTGCCAGCAGCCAAACTAGCGGCCCCTACGAGCAGTACTTC	CASSQTSGPYEQYF
.	TRBD2	TRBJ2-5	TRBV19	14	TGTGCCAGTAGTGGACTAGCGGGGAGGGAGACCCAGTACTTC	CASSGLAGRETQYF
.	TRBD2	TRBJ2-6	TRBV27	17	TGTGCCAGCAGTCCGCTAGCGGGTAGCTCTGGGGCCAACGTCCTGACTTTC	CASSPLAGSSGANVLTF
.	TRBD1	TRBJ1-3	TRBV5-1	17	TGCGCCAGCAGCCGGGGACAGGGGGTTTCCTCTGGAAACACCATATATTTT	CASSRGQGVSSGNTIYF
.	TRBD1	TRBJ1-1	TRBV7-2	13	TGTGCCAGCAGCTCCCATGGGACAGGTGAAGCTTTCTTT	CASSSHGTGEAFF
.	.	TRBJ2-5	TRBV11-3	15	TGTGCCAGCAGCTTAGTTGGAGGGGCGAGCGAGACCCAGTACTTC	CASSLVGGASETQYF
.	.	TRBJ2-7	TRBV7-2	14	TGTGCCAGCAGCTTAGTTTACACCTTTGGCGAGCAGTACTTC	CASSLVYTFGEQYF
.	.	TRBJ1-6	TRBV9	12	TGTGCCAGCAACTCCTATAATTCACCCCTCCACTTT	CASNSYNSPLHF
once	.	TRBJ1-1	TRBV6-5	14	TGTGCCAGCAGCCGACACAGGGAGTACACTGAAGCTTTCTTT	CASSRHREYTEAFF
.	.	TRBJ2-7	TRBV15	13	TGTGCCACCAGTACGGACCCAGCCTACGAGCAGTACTTC	CATSTDPAYEQYF
.	.	TRBJ1-1	TRBV6-1	15	TGTGCCAGCGCCATTACGACAGGCGCCAACACTGAAGCTTTCTTT	CASAITTGANTEAFF
.	.	TRBJ2-5	TRBV18	14	TGTGCCAGCTCTCTCGGACCGGAGTGGGAGACCCAGTACTTC	CASSLGPEWETQYF
.	.	TRBJ2-7	TRBV9	15	TGTGCCAGCAGCGTACGTCCGGGGGGCCCCTACGAGCAGTACTTC	CASSVRPGGPYEQYF
.	TRBD1	TRBJ2-5	TRBV4-3	13	TGCGCCAGCAGCCAAGACAGGGGGGAGACCCAGTACTTC	CASSQDRGETQYF